Listed here are 27 T cell receptor beta chains from one sample, sequenced in a study of blood T cells in healthy people across ages. Together with a sample-barcoded 5' primer, a J-beta primer mix was included in a second PCR lasting about 7 to 11 cycles. TCRdb itself ran the 5' RACE reads through MiXCR, one entry per CDR3 protein. The data hold fewer than 2,000,000 distinct CDR3 sequences, with about two fifths observed a single time. Material: blood. The receptors were sampled from a human donor in good health.

The chain carries TRBV12-3 or TRBV12-4 and TRBJ2-6; the D is unclear. Trimming cost V 3 bases and J 0 bases, with 6 bases left between them. The CDR3 is 15 amino acids. For the CDR3, the DNA is TGTGCCAGCAGTTTGCATGCCTCTGGGGCCAACGTCCTGACTTTC. It encodes CASSLHASGANVLTF.

The chain is built from TRBV7-2 and TRBJ2-2, with D maybe TRBD2 (5 bases). V gave up 5 bases and J gave up 1 base, with 11 bases separating them. The CDR3 totals 15 residues. CDR1 is SGHTA, CDR2 FQGNSA, per germline. CDR3 loop: CASSLEGRNTGELFF. The DNA of the CDR3 is TGTGCCAGCAGCCTAGAGGGCAGGAACACCGGGGAGCTGTTTTTT.

J is TRBJ1-4 and V is TRBV3-1; weak D call: TRBD1 (5 bases). V was pared by 4 bases and J by 1 base, with 13 bases between. The CDR3 is 16 amino acids. The germline V gene encodes CDR1 LGHDT and CDR2 YNNKEL (reference sequence). The CDR3 sequence is CASSLLRRGTNEKLFF. The CDR3 DNA reads TGTGCCAGCAGCCTCTTACGGAGGGGAACTAATGAAAAACTGTTTTTT.

The chain combines TRBV6-2 or TRBV6-3 with TRBJ1-1; D perhaps matches TRBD1 (6 bases). Germline CDR1 MNHEY, CDR2 SVGEGT. The CDR3 covers 15 residues. Trimming removed 8 bases at V and 0 bases at J, with 16 bases between. CDR3 amino acids: CASGFRGLLNTEAFF. The CDR3 region has the DNA TGTGCCAGCGGGTTCAGGGGACTCTTGAACACTGAAGCTTTCTTT.

This chain joins TRBV6-1 and TRBJ1-4, with TRBD1 matching over 7 bases. The V and J ends lost 5 bases and 6 bases, in that order; junction bases with no gene match: 9. CDR3 length: 15 amino acids. Germline loops: CDR1 MNHNS, CDR2 SASEGT. CDR3 nucleotide sequence: TGTGCCAGCAGTACACTTGGGGACAGCTATGAAAAACTGTTTTTT. As protein: CASSTLGDSYEKLFF.

The chain couples TRBV25-1 to TRBJ2-2, with 7 bases identical to TRBD1. Trimming at V came to 4 bases and at J to 4 bases, leaving 3 bases not matched to a gene. Germline CDR1 and CDR2: MGHDK and SYGVNS. This CDR3 has 14 amino acids. CDR3 DNA: TGTGCCAGCAGTGCCTGGGACAGCACCGGGGAGCTGTTTTTT. This codes for CASSAWDSTGELFF.

The J gene is TRBJ2-7, the V gene TRBV5-8; D tentatively reads TRBD1 or TRBD2 (5 bases each). V lost 9 bases and J lost 7, with 23 bases in between. Per germline, CDR1 SGHTS and CDR2 YDEGEE. This CDR3 contains 14 residues. The CDR3 is CATSRGNWAREQYF. DNA of the CDR3: TGTGCCACGTCGAGGGGCAATTGGGCGCGGGAGCAGTACTTC.

In its sample, this clonotype was seen once. J is TRBJ2-4 and V is TRBV3-1; 9 bases agree with TRBD2. The J call may be mistaken, given a closer DNA end match to TRBJ2-7. Germline CDR1 and CDR2: LGHDT and YNNKEL (reference sequence). The CDR3 consists of 15 residues. The DNA for the CDR3 is TGTGCCAGCAGCCAGTCTAGCGGGGTGCCCTACGAGCAGTACTTC. It specifies CASSQSSGVPYEQYF.

The rearrangement links TRBV15 to TRBJ1-1; D possibly corresponds to TRBD1 (5 bases). Germline V gene sequence: CDR1 LNHNV, CDR2 YYDKDF (reference sequence). This CDR3 spans 15 amino acids. V was pared by 3 bases and J by 6 bases, with 17 bases between. For the CDR3, the DNA is TGTGCCACCAGCAGCCCTATTGGGGGTTCAGCTGAAGCTTTCTTT. Its translation is CATSSPIGGSAEAFF. Full variable domain (rest looked up from reference TRBV15 and TRBJ1-1): DAMVIQNPRYQVTQFGKPVTLSCSQTLNHNVMYWYQQKSSQAPKLLFHYYDKDFNNEADTPDNFQSRRPNTSFCFLDIRSPGLGDTAMYLCATSSPIGGSAEAFFGQGTRLTVV.

J is TRBJ2-7 and V is TRBV4-1; 8 bases are shared with TRBD1. Trimming at V came to 2 bases and at J to 2 bases, leaving 2 bases not matched to a gene. CDR1 MGHRA and CDR2 YSYEKL come from the germline V gene. The CDR3 is 14 residues long. CDR3 in amino acids: CASSQMDRAYEQYF. The CDR3 DNA is TGCGCCAGCAGCCAAATGGACAGGGCCTACGAGCAGTACTTC.

This clonotype was seen only a few times. The CDR3 is CSARVGTPKETQYF. The DNA for the CDR3 is TGCAGTGCTAGAGTTGGGACACCAAAAGAGACCCAGTACTTC. J is TRBJ2-5 and V is TRBV20-1; tentatively, D is TRBD1 (6 bases). The ends were cut back, 1 base at V and 3 bases at J, with 12 bases in the middle. Germline V CDR1 and CDR2: DFQATT, SNEGSKA (reference sequence). The CDR3 has 14 amino acids.

This clonotype was counted a few times. The chain combines TRBV12-3 or TRBV12-4 with TRBJ1-1; no reliable D call. CDR3 size: 13 residues. Trimming shortened V by 7 bases and J by 4 bases, and 13 bases separated the two germline ends. This chain's CDR3 is CASIHQVGTEAFF. The CDR3 DNA reads as TGTGCCAGCATCCATCAGGTGGGCACTGAAGCTTTCTTT.

This sequence joins TRBV29-1 and TRBJ2-2; 7 bases match TRBD1. With 6 bases clipped from V and 0 bases from J, the junction kept 4 bases outside the gene matches. This CDR3 comprises 14 residues. Germline CDR1 is SQVTM and CDR2 is ANQGSEA. The CDR3 nucleotides read TGCAGCGTGACGGGACAGTCGAACACCGGGGAGCTGTTTTTT. It codes for CSVTGQSNTGELFF.

The chain carries TRBV6-2 or TRBV6-3 and TRBJ2-7, with a possible D match to TRBD2 (5 bases). The V and J ends lost 1 base and 3 bases respectively, with 19 bases between them. Germline CDR1 reads MNHEY; CDR2 reads SVGEGT. The CDR3 extends over 17 amino acids. CDR3 bases: TGTGCCAGCAGTTACTATGGAGGAACCCTTCTAAACTACGAGCAGTACTTC. It codes for CASSYYGGTLLNYEQYF.

This clonotype was counted a few times. This sequence joins TRBV18 and TRBJ2-1; 9 nucleotides line up with TRBD1. The CDR3 runs 16 residues. The ends lost 0 bases at V and 3 bases at J; junction bases unmatched: 3. CDR1 KGHSH and CDR2 LQKENI come from the germline V gene. CDR3 sequence: CASSPPTGQGYNEQFF. CDR3 sequence (DNA): TGTGCCAGCTCACCACCTACGGGACAGGGCTACAATGAGCAGTTCTTC.

The V gene is TRBV11-2, the J gene TRBJ2-3; the D call may be TRBD1 or TRBD2 (5 bases each). Germline values: CDR1 SGHAT, CDR2 FQNNGV. The CDR3 loop spans 13 amino acids. V lost 7 bases to trimming and J lost 5 bases, with 13 bases between them. The CDR3 sequence: CASTQPGGDTQYF. The CDR3 DNA is TGTGCCAGCACCCAACCTGGGGGAGATACGCAGTATTTT.

The table lists this clonotype with a few counts. The chain joins TRBV12-3 or TRBV12-4 to TRBJ1-6; 8 bases are shared with TRBD1. V gave up 4 bases and J gave up 10 bases; unmatched junction bases: 9. This CDR3 is 15 amino acids long. The CDR3 nucleotides read TGTGCCAGCAGTTCGTCCCAGGGGGCAGGATCACCCCTCCACTTT. Protein product: CASSSSQGAGSPLHF.

This clonotype appeared a few times. The rearrangement uses TRBV28 and TRBJ2-7, with a tentative D call TRBD2 (8 bases). Trimming removed 10 bases from V and 2 bases from J, with 18 bases in between. The CDR3 runs to 14 residues. CDR1 MDHEN and CDR2 SYDVKM come from the germline V gene. DNA of the CDR3: TGTGCCACCATAGCGGGGCAGGGGGCCTACGAGCAGTACTTC. This encodes CATIAGQGAYEQYF.

CDR3 sequence: CASGFWGIQYF. CDR3 sequence (DNA): TGTGCTAGTGGTTTCTGGGGTATTCAGTACTTC. The chain is built from TRBV12-5 and TRBJ2-4; no firm D call. This CDR3 spans 11 amino acids. V was cut by 3 bases and J by 10 bases, with 7 bases left in between. Per the germline V gene, CDR1 is LGHNT and CDR2 is FRNRAP.

This clonotype was observed at least ten times. J is TRBJ1-2 and V is TRBV20-1, with 7 bases matching TRBD1. V shed 0 bases and J 11 bases; nucleotides not matched to a gene: 15. The CDR3 consists of 15 residues. In germline, CDR1 is DFQATT, CDR2 SNEGSKA (reference sequence). CDR3 nucleotides: TGCAGTGCTAGAGATAGGACCAGGACAGGTTCCGCTTACACCTTC. This sequence encodes CSARDRTRTGSAYTF.

The V gene is TRBV5-1, the J gene TRBJ1-1, with no clear D. The germline V gene encodes CDR1 SGHRS and CDR2 YFSETQ. The CDR3 has 15 amino acids. Trimming shortened V by 1 base and J by 1 base, and 11 bases separated the two germline ends. The CDR3 sequence: CASSLYGLGNTEAFF. CDR3 nucleotides: TGCGCCAGCAGCTTGTACGGGTTGGGGAACACTGAAGCTTTCTTT.

The gene calls are TRBV28 and TRBJ1-4; 10 bases are shared with TRBD1. After removal of 4 bases from V and 1 base from J, the junction contained 3 bases not matched to a gene. The CDR3 has 16 amino acids. Germline assignment: CDR1 MDHEN and CDR2 SYDVKM. The CDR3 nucleotides read TGTGCCAGCAGTTCCCGGGACAGGGGAACTAATGAAAAACTGTTTTTT. Amino acid sequence: CASSSRDRGTNEKLFF. The complete variable domain, with remaining parts taken from reference TRBV28 and TRBJ1-4, reads DVKVTQSSRYLVKRTGEKVFLECVQDMDHENMFWYRQDPGLGLRLIYFSYDVKMKEKGDIPEGYSVSREKKERFSLILESASTNQTSMYLCASSSRDRGTNEKLFFGSGTQLSVL.

This clonotype was seen a few times. The chain combines TRBV6-5 with TRBJ2-1; D may be TRBD2 (6 bases). This CDR3 region has 13 residues. With 2 bases removed from V and 10 bases from J, the gap between germline ends came to 12 bases. Germline CDR1 is MNHEY and CDR2 is SVGAGI. The CDR3 spells CASSYTSRGEQFF. CDR3 DNA sequence: TGTGCCAGCAGTTACACTAGCCGCGGAGAGCAGTTCTTC.

Ten or more counts support this clonotype. This rearrangement joins TRBV6-5 to TRBJ2-5; D unresolved. The CDR3 covers 13 residues. V was clipped by 2 bases and J by 0 bases, with 4 bases between them. The V gene's germline CDR1 is MNHEY and CDR2 SVGAGI. CDR3 nucleotides: TGTGCCAGCAGTTACAATAACCAAGAGACCCAGTACTTC. Translating it yields CASSYNNQETQYF.

This clonotype was observed a few times. V usage is TRBV15 and J usage is TRBJ1-6; a possible D gene is TRBD1 (6 bases). V lost 8 bases to trimming and J lost 5 bases, with 13 bases between them. The CDR3 contains 14 residues. Germline assignment: CDR1 LNHNV and CDR2 YYDKDF (reference sequence). CDR3 DNA sequence: TGTGCCACCCGGCGGGGGGCGAATAATTCACCCCTCCACTTT. Translation gives CATRRGANNSPLHF.

The chain has TRBV6-2 or TRBV6-3 and TRBJ2-1, with 8 bases lining up with TRBD2. CDR1 and CDR2 from the germline V gene are MNHEY and SVGEGT. This CDR3 has 16 residues. V lost 1 base, J lost 5 bases, and 7 bases stayed unmatched. The CDR3 nucleotides are TGTGCCAGCAGTTACTTTGCGGGGGGCAATCACAATGAGCAGTTCTTC. Encoded protein: CASSYFAGGNHNEQFF.

Turning to this clonotype: Being one base from a much bigger clone, this may be a read error. The CDR3 region is CASSPPQGPNEKLFF. In DNA, the CDR3 is TGTGCCAGCAGTCCTCCGCAAGGACCTAATGAAAAACTGTTTTTT. The rearrangement links TRBV12-3 or TRBV12-4 to TRBJ1-4; D ambiguous. The V end was cut by 5 bases, the J end by 3 bases, with 13 bases between. The CDR3 spans 15 residues.